What follows is one TCR beta chain and its context. The data are from a study of blood T cell repertoires in COVID-19. Turning to the study itself: Samples representing acute and convalescent COVID-19 were sourced from the United States, Italy and Spain.

In the original workflow: The assay estimated nucleated cells by amplifying reference gene primers. TCRdb's table, derived via immunoSEQ multiplex PCR, lists solely in-frame clones and lacks some. The V and J calls and clone size come from that table; D and trimming were worked out from the DNA. The table shows about 110,000 clones, with more than 80% occurring only once. The CDR3 contains 15 residues. The V end was cut by 7 bases, the J end by 4 bases, with 17 bases between. The germline gives CDR1 MDHEN, CDR2 SYDVKM. This sequence joins TRBV28 and TRBJ1-3; TRBD1 is a possible D gene (5 bases). Material for sequencing was peripheral blood. The TCR comes from a human donor in a cohort sampled during active COVID-19. The DNA of the CDR3 is TGTGCCAGCAATATATGGGGGGGATCGGGAAACACCATATATTTT. Translation gives CASNIWGGSGNTIYF.